This T cell receptor (beta chain) was documented in a study of blood T cell repertoires in COVID-19. The wider study: Samples of COVID-19 (acute and convalescent) were obtained from the United States, Italy and Spain. T cells, B-cell-depleted T cells, or PBMCs provided the cDNA or gDNA that served as material.

CDR1 and CDR2 from the germline V gene are LNHDA and SQIVND (reference sequence). The CDR3 covers 15 residues. Unmatched junction bases numbered 6, after V lost 4 bases and J lost 8 bases. As processed by the authors: Nucleated cell counts were estimated from reference gene primer amplification. Sequencing used immunoSEQ multiplex PCR; TCRdb keeps in-frame clones, though not all of them. V and J calls and clone size are as listed in that table; D and trimming were resolved from the DNA. The sample has about 44,000 clones; around 84% are singletons. This clone was detected once. This chain connects TRBV19 to TRBJ2-2, with 11 bases matching TRBD2. This clonotype originated in a human donor in a cohort sampled during active COVID-19. The sequencing sample was made of peripheral blood. The CDR3 region is CASSKLAGVGGELFF. CDR3 sequence (DNA): TGTGCCAGTAGTAAACTAGCGGGGGTCGGAGGGGAGCTGTTTTTT.